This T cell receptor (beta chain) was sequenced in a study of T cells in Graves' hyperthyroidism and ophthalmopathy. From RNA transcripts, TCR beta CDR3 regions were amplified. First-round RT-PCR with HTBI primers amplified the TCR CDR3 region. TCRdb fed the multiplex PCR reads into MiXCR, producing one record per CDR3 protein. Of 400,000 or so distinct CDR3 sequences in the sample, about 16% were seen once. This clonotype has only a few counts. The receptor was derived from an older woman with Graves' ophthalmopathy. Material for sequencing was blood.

In DNA form, the CDR3 reads TGTGCCTGGAGTGGCCGGGGTTCACCCCTCCACTTT. This encodes CAWSGRGSPLHF. The chain uses TRBV30 and TRBJ1-6, with D unclear. Trimming stripped 1 base from V and 9 bases from J, with 7 bases between. The CDR3 is made up of 12 amino acids. Germline-derived CDR1 and CDR2 are GTSNPN and SVGIG (reference sequence).